This entry describes one T cell receptor (beta chain). Its antigen is currently unknown. Both 60 Vbeta primers and 13 Jbeta primers went into the PCR. Profiled with immunoSEQ multiplex PCR; TCRdb holds only in-frame clones, not every one. The table shows about 140,000 clones, with about 75% occurring only once. Germline lookup yields CDR1 GTSNPN and CDR2 SVGIG (reference sequence). V was cut by 4 bases and J by 5 bases, with 14 bases left in between. The length of the CDR3 is 13 residues. The data are from a study of cytomegalovirus exposure and HLA in healthy donors. Study results and limitations: TCR beta V- and J-gene trimming, according to a later analysis, was linked to a missense DCLRE1C variant.

The specimen was PBMCs. The rearrangement joins TRBV30 to TRBJ2-5, with a possible D match to TRBD2 (6 bases). The sequence came from a man aged 18-30 years in good health and CMV-seronegative. The CDR3 region is CAWTTGDFETQYF. CDR3 bases: TGTGCCTGGACCACCGGGGACTTTGAGACCCAGTACTTC.